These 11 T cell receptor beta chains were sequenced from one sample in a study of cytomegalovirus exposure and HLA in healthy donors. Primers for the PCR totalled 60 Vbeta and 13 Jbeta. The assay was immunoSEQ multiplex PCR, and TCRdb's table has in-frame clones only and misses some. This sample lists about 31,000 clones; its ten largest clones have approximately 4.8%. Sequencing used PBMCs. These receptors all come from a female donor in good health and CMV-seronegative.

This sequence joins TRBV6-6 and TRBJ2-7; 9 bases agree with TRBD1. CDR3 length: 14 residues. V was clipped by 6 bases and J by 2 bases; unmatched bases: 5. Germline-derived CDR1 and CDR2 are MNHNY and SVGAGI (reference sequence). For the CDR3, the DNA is TGTGCCAGCAGAAGGACAGGGGCTACCTACGAGCAGTACTTC. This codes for CASRRTGATYEQYF.

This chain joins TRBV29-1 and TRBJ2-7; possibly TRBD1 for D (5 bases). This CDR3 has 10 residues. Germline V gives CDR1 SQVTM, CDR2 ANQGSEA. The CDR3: CATFDSEQYF. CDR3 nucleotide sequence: TGCGCAACCTTCGACAGTGAGCAGTACTTC.

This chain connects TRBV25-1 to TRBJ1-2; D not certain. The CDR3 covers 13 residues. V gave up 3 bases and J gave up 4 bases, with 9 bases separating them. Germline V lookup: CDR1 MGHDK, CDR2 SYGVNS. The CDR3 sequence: CASSEGSRYGYTF. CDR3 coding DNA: TGTGCCAGCAGTGAGGGCAGTCGCTATGGCTACACCTTC.

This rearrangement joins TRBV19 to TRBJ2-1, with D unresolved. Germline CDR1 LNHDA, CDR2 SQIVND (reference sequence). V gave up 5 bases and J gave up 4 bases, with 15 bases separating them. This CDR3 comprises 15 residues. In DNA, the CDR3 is TGTGCCAGTAGTCTCCCCGGCCGGCGGTACAATGAGCAGTTCTTC. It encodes CASSLPGRRYNEQFF. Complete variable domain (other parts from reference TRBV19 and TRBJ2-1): DGGITQSPKYLFRKEGQNVTLSCEQNLNHDAMYWYRQDPGQGLRLIYYSQIVNDFQKGDIAEGYSVSREKKESFPLTVTSAQKNPTAFYLCASSLPGRRYNEQFFGPGTRLTVL.

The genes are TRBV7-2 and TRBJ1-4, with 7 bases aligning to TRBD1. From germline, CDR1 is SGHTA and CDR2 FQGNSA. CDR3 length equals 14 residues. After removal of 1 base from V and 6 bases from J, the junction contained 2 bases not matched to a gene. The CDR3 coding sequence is TGTGCCAGCAGCTTAGGTCAGGGGGATGAAAAACTGTTTTTT. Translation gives CASSLGQGDEKLFF.

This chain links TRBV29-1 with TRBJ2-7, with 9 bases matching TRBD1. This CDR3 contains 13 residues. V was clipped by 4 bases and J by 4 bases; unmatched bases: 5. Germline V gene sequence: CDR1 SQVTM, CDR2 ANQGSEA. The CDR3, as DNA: TGCAGCGTTGCCGGGACAGGGAAATACGAGCAGTACTTC. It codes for CSVAGTGKYEQYF.

The chain's CDR3 is CASSLGAGGRTDTQYF. CDR3 nucleotide sequence: TGTGCCAGCAGCTTGGGGGCGGGGGGCCGCACAGATACGCAGTATTTT. The chain carries TRBV5-4 and TRBJ2-3; 8 bases match TRBD2. Germline trimming cut 0 bases from V and 1 base from J; bases unmatched to any gene: 4. This CDR3 has 16 residues. The V gene's germline CDR1 is SGHNT and CDR2 YYREEE (reference sequence).

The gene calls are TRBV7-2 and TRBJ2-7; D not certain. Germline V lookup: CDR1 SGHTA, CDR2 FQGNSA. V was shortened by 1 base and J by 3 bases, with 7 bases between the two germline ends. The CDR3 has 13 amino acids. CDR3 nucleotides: TGTGCCAGCAGCTTAGAGAGAAACTACGAGCAGTACTTC. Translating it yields CASSLERNYEQYF.

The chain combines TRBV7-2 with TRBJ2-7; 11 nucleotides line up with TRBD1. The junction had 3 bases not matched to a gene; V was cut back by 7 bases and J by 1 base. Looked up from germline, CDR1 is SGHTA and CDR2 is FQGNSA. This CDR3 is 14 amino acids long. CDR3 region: CASTRDRGSYEQYF. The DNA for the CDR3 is TGTGCCAGCACGAGGGACAGGGGGTCCTACGAGCAGTACTTC.

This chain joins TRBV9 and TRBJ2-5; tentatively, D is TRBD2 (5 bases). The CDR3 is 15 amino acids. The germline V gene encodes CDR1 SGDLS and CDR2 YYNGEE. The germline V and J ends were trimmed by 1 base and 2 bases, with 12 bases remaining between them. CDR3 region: CASSVLTTGQETQYF. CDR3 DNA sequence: TGTGCCAGCAGCGTATTGACCACGGGGCAAGAGACCCAGTACTTC.

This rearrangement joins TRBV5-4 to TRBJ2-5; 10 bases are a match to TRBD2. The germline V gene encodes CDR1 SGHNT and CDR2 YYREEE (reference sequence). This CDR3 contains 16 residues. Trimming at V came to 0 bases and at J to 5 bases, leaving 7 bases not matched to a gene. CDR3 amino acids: CASSLGASGGEETQYF. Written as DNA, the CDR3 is TGTGCCAGCAGCTTGGGGGCTAGCGGGGGAGAGGAGACCCAGTACTTC.